One and the same sample provided the 12 T cell receptor beta chains below, sequenced in a study of CD8+ T cells in alopecia areata. TCR sequencing used cDNA made by reverse transcription of extracted RNA. The table came from immunoSEQ multiplex PCR; TCRdb's copy has only in-frame clones and leaves some out. Of 250,000 to 300,000 clones in the sample, roughly 60% were seen once. Treatment described: oral pan-JAK inhibitor, 5-10 mg twice daily. The sample was CD4+ T cells sorted from blood, taken at week 24, from a patient treated with tofacitinib. All receptors come from a human donor with alopecia areata.

V and J are TRBV5-1 and TRBJ2-7, with 10 nucleotides matching TRBD1. CDR3 length equals 14 residues. Trimming at V came to 6 bases and at J to 2 bases, leaving 5 bases not matched to a gene. The V gene's germline CDR1 is SGHRS and CDR2 YFSETQ. Here the CDR3 reads CASNRGQGAYEQYF. Here the CDR3 DNA reads TGCGCCAGCAACCGTGGACAGGGGGCCTACGAGCAGTACTTC. Variable domain in full (rest from reference TRBV5-1 and TRBJ2-7): KAGVTQTPRYLIKTRGQQVTLSCSPISGHRSVSWYQQTPGQGLQFLFEYFSETQRNKGNFPGRFSGRQFSNSRSEMNVSTLELGDSALYLCASNRGQGAYEQYFGPGTRLTVT.

The chain recombines TRBV6-1 with TRBJ1-1; D is unclear. Per germline, CDR1 MNHNS and CDR2 SASEGT. The CDR3 has 14 amino acids. V was pared by 6 bases and J by 0 bases, with 11 bases between. The CDR3 DNA reads as TGTGCCAGCAGGACGATATGGATGAACACTGAAGCTTTCTTT. Amino acids: CASRTIWMNTEAFF.

In this sample, this clone turned up a few times. The CDR3 coding sequence is TGTGCCAGCAGACCTGGGACCCAGACCCAGTACTTC. Its protein product is CASRPGTQTQYF. The chain is built from TRBV11-2 and TRBJ2-5; D may match TRBD1 or TRBD2 (5 bases each). Trimming took off 6 bases at V and 6 bases at J, with 11 bases between the two ends. The CDR3 sequence is 12 residues long. The germline V gene encodes CDR1 SGHAT and CDR2 FQNNGV.

This clone has only a few counts. The chain carries TRBV11-2 and TRBJ2-7; 11 bases align to TRBD1. V gave up 3 bases and J gave up 6 bases; unmatched junction bases: 4. The CDR3 has 14 amino acids. Germline V gene data show CDR1 as SGHAT and CDR2 as FQNNGV. Written as DNA, the CDR3 is TGTGCCAGCAGCTTCTGGGACAGGGGGATCGAGCAGTACTTC. Protein: CASSFWDRGIEQYF.

This clone was found a few times. V is TRBV5-1 and J is TRBJ2-3; tentatively, D is TRBD1 (5 bases). Germline V gene lookup returns CDR1 SGHRS and CDR2 YFSETQ. The V end was cut by 5 bases, the J end by 1 base, with 5 bases between. The length of the CDR3 is 12 residues. DNA of the CDR3: TGCGCCAGCAGACAGGGCACAGATACGCAGTATTTT. Amino acids: CASRQGTDTQYF.

The rearrangement joins TRBV7-2 to TRBJ2-7, with TRBD1 matching over 9 bases. The ends lost 5 bases at V and 6 bases at J; junction bases unmatched: 8. Germline values: CDR1 SGHTA, CDR2 FQGNSA. CDR3 length: 14 amino acids. For the CDR3, the DNA is TGTGCCAGCAGCCCCCGGACAGGGGTATCCGAGCAGTACTTC. Residues: CASSPRTGVSEQYF. Looking up the rest from reference TRBV7-2 and TRBJ2-7 gives the full variable domain: GAGVSQSPSNKVTEKGKDVELRCDPISGHTALYWYRQSLGQGLEFLIYFQGNSAPDKSGLPSDRFSAERTGGSVSTLTIQRTQQEDSAVYLCASSPRTGVSEQYFGPGTRLTVT.

This chain uses TRBV15 with TRBJ2-5; D tentatively fits TRBD1 or TRBD2 (5 bases each). Germline-derived CDR1 and CDR2 are LNHNV and YYDKDF (reference sequence). V was cut by 3 bases and J by 5 bases, with 16 bases left in between. The length of the CDR3 is 15 residues. CDR3 protein: CATSRGVEVAETQYF. The CDR3 DNA is TGTGCCACCAGCAGGGGGGTAGAGGTAGCGGAGACCCAGTACTTC.

This chain links TRBV29-1 with TRBJ2-2; D gene uncertain. The CDR3 runs to 11 residues. V was clipped by 4 bases and J by 7 bases, with 7 bases between them. Germline CDR1 SQVTM, CDR2 ANQGSEA. The CDR3 DNA follows: TGCAGCGTTGTATCGGGCGGGGAGCTGTTTTTT. This translates into CSVVSGGELFF.

The chain couples TRBV5-4 to TRBJ2-7; D may be TRBD1 (5 bases). This CDR3 has 14 residues. Germline V gene data show CDR1 as SGHNT and CDR2 as YYREEE (reference sequence). V was clipped by 4 bases and J by 4 bases, with 15 bases between them. This chain's CDR3 is CASSDPRQTYEQYF. DNA for the CDR3: TGTGCCAGCAGCGACCCGAGACAGACTTACGAGCAGTACTTC. The full variable domain, in which reference TRBV5-4 and TRBJ2-7 provide the parts outside the CDR3, is ETGVTQSPTHLIKTRGQQVTLRCSSQSGHNTVSWYQQALGQGPQFIFQYYREEENGRGNFPPRFSGLQFPNYSSELNVNALELDDSALYLCASSDPRQTYEQYFGPGTRLTVT.

This clone has a single count. The rearrangement joins TRBV30 to TRBJ2-7; a weak D match, TRBD2 (5 bases). V dropped 1 base and J dropped 5 bases, with 9 bases sitting between them. The germline gives CDR1 GTSNPN, CDR2 SVGIG (reference sequence). The CDR3 is 12 amino acids. This CDR3 reads CAWSATRNEQYF. The DNA for the CDR3 is TGTGCCTGGAGTGCTACTAGAAACGAGCAGTACTTC. The full variable domain, its missing parts supplied by reference TRBV30 and TRBJ2-7, is SQTIHQWPATLVQPVGSPLSLECTVEGTSNPNLYWYRQAAGRGLQLLFYSVGIGQISSEVPQNLSASRPQDRQFILSSKKLLLSDSGFYLCAWSATRNEQYFGPGTRLTVT.

The rearrangement uses TRBV6-5 and TRBJ2-5; 12 bases are shared with TRBD2. Per the germline V gene, CDR1 is MNHEY and CDR2 is SVGAGI. The CDR3 runs to 16 residues. The V gene end was trimmed by 2 bases and the J gene end by 2 bases; junction bases not matched to a gene: 3. CDR3 bases: TGTGCCAGCAGTTACACTAGCGGGGGGTCGCAAGAGACCCAGTACTTC. This gives the protein CASSYTSGGSQETQYF.

The gene calls are TRBV29-1 and TRBJ1-2; D call uncertain. CDR3 length: 11 amino acids. Germline CDR1 reads SQVTM; CDR2 reads ANQGSEA. V gave up 4 bases and J gave up 2 bases, with 5 bases separating them. The CDR3 loop is CSVGANYGYTF. CDR3 sequence (DNA): TGCAGCGTTGGAGCCAACTATGGCTACACCTTC. Complete variable domain (other parts from reference TRBV29-1 and TRBJ1-2): SAVISQKPSRDICQRGTSLTIQCQVDSQVTMMFWYRQQPGQSLTLIATANQGSEATYESGFVIDKFPISRPNLTFSTLTVSNMSPEDSSIYLCSVGANYGYTFGSGTRLTVV.